Sequencing of this T cell receptor (beta chain) was carried out in a study of T-cell memory formation after mild COVID-19. CDR1 is MNHEY and CDR2 is SVGAGI in the germline V gene. This CDR3 comprises 16 residues. Trimming removed 6 bases from V and 7 bases from J; junction bases left unmatched: 13. Broader study findings: Pre-infection memory showed some responding clones, and this suggested that cross-reactive memory joined.

Note on this clonotype: The antigen is undetermined.

A single record per CDR3 protein comes from TCRdb applying MiXCR to the 5' RACE reads. Found here are 450,000 to 700,000 distinct CDR3 sequences, under 20% of them singletons; the top ten hold more than 10%. The sequencing sample was made of PBMCs or a T cell subset sorted from them (not recorded which). The receptor was derived from an adult woman who had mild COVID-19 (a few samples of this study predate the infection). Cell type and time point are not known. The rearrangement joins TRBV6-5 to TRBJ2-1; 9 bases fit TRBD1. The CDR3 DNA is TGTGCCAGCAGACGGACGGGACAGGGTCTCGCTAATGAGCAGTTCTTC. Encoded protein: CASRRTGQGLANEQFF.